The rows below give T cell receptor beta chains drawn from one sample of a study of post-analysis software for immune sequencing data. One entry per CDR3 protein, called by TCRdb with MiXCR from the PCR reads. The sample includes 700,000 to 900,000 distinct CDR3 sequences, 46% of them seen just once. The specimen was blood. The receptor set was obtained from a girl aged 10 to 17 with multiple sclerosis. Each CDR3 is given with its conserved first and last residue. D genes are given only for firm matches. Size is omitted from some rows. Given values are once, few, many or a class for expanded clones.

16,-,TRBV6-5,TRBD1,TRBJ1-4,TGTGCCAGCAGCCGAAAACCGACAGGGGATCTTGAAAAACTGTTTTTT,CASSRKPTGDLEKLFF
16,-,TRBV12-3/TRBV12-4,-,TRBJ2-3,TGTGCCAGCAGTTTAGCGCTCGGAGGGAACACAGATACGCAGTATTTT,CASSLALGGNTDTQYF
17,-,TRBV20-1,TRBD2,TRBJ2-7,TGCAGTGCTAGAGCTCTCTCCCTGACTAGCGGGAGCTACGAGCAGTACTTC,CSARALSLTSGSYEQYF
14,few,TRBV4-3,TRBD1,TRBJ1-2,TGCGCCAGCAGCCAGGGACAGGGCTCCTATGGCTACACCTTC,CASSQGQGSYGYTF
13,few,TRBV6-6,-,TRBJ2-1,TGTGCCAGCAGTTATGTCTACGACAATGAGCAGTTCTTC,CASSYVYDNEQFF
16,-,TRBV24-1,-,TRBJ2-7,TGTGCCACCAGTGATGGAGGGGTTCTTTCCTCCTACGAGCAGTACTTC,CATSDGGVLSSYEQYF
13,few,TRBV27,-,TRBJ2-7,TGTGCCAGCAGTCCCTCTTTTGTCTCGGAGCAGTACTTC,CASSPSFVSEQYF
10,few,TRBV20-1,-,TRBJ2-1,TGCAGTGCTGAGGGGCATGAGCAGTTCTTC,CSAEGHEQFF
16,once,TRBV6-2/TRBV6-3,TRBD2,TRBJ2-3,TGTGCCAGCAGTTACCCTCGACTAGCGGTCACAGATACGCAGTATTTT,CASSYPRLAVTDTQYF
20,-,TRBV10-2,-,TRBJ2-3,TGCGCCAGCAACGCTCCGGATGAAGGAGATATCGGGCAGCCCACAGATACGCAGTATTTT,CASNAPDEGDIGQPTDTQYF
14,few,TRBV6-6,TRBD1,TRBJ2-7,TGTGCCAGCAAGACCGCCGGGACAGACTACGAGCAGTACTTC,CASKTAGTDYEQYF
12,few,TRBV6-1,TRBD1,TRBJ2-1,TGTGCCAGCAGTGAACAGGGGGATGAGCAGTTCTTC,CASSEQGDEQFF
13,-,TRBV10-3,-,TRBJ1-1,TGTGCCATCAGTGAGTCCCCGGACACTGAAGCTTTCTTT,CAISESPDTEAFF
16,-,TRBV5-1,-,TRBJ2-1,TGCGCCGGCACCCCTGAGGGCGGAGAGGGAGTGAATGAGCAGTTCTTC,CAGTPEGGEGVNEQFF
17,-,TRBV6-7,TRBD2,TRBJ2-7,TGTGCCAGCAGTTCCGACCGTCAGGGAGGGCCGACCTACGAGCAGTACTTC,CASSSDRQGGPTYEQYF
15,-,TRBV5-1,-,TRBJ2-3,TGCGCCAGCACCGGATCCGGGACCGTAGAAGATACGCAGTATTTT,CASTGSGTVEDTQYF
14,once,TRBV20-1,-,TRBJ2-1,TGCAGTGCTTTAGAAGCGCCTGCGGACAATGAGCAGTTCTTC,CSALEAPADNEQFF
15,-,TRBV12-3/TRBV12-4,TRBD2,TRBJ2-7,TGTGCCAGCAGTCCGACGGCCGGGAGGGCCGTCGAGCAGTACTTC,CASSPTAGRAVEQYF
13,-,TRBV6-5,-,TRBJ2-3,TGTGCCAGCAGTTACTCGAGGGCAGGTACCAAGTATTTT,CASSYSRAGTKYF
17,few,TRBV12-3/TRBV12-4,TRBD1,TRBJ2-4,TGTGCCAGCAGTTTATCCCTCTGGGGGGACAGGGGATACATTCAGTACTTC,CASSLSLWGDRGYIQYF
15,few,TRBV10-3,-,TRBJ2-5,TGTGCCATCAGTGAGGCGGGGACAGTTGCTGGGACCCAGTACTTC,CAISEAGTVAGTQYF
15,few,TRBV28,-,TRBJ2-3,TGTGCCACATCATACGGGAGCCCCGGCACAGATACGCAGTATTTT,CATSYGSPGTDTQYF
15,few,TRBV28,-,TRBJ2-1,TGTGCCAGCAGTTTCTTCGCGGGAACCTACAATGAGCAGTTCTTC,CASSFFAGTYNEQFF
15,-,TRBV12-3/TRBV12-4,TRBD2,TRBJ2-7,TGTGCCAGCAGTCTAGCGGGAGCGGTCCGGGGCGAGCAGTACTTC,CASSLAGAVRGEQYF
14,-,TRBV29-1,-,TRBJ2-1,TGCAGCGTTGAGAGGACTGTCTCCTACAATGAGCAGTTCTTC,CSVERTVSYNEQFF
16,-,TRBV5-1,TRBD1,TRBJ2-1,TGCGCCAGCAGCTTGGGACAGGGCCGCTCCTACAATGAGCAGTTCTTC,CASSLGQGRSYNEQFF
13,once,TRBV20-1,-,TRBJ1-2,TGCAGTGCCCGACGGGAGGGGAACTATGGCTACACCTTC,CSARREGNYGYTF
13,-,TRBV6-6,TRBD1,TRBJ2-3,TGTGCCAGCAGTCAGGGGGCGTCAGATACGCAGTATTTT,CASSQGASDTQYF
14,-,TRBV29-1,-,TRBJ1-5,TGCAGCGTAAAAGGACGGGGTAGCAATCAGCCCCAGCATTTT,CSVKGRGSNQPQHF
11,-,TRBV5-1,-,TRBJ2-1,TGCGCCAGCAGCACCAGGGAAGAACAGTTCTTC,CASSTREEQFF
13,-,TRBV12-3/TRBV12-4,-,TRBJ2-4,TGTGCCATCCGGCACTTAGCCAAAAACATTCAGTACTTC,CAIRHLAKNIQYF
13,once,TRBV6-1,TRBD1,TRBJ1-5,TGTGCCAGCAGGCAACAGGGGGGACAGCCCCAGCATTTT,CASRQQGGQPQHF
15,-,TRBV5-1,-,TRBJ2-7,TGCGCCAGCAGCTTGGAAGGTATGAGGTCCTACGAGCAGTACTTC,CASSLEGMRSYEQYF
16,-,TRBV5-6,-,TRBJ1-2,TGTGCCAGCAGCCCGTCCTCCGGACCAACTAACTATGGCTACACCTTC,CASSPSSGPTNYGYTF
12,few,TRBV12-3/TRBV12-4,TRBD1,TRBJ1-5,TGTGCCAGCGGACAGGGGGAACAGCCCCAGCATTTT,CASGQGEQPQHF
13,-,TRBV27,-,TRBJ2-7,TGTGCCAGCAGTTTAGACCCTATCCACGAGCAGTACTTC,CASSLDPIHEQYF
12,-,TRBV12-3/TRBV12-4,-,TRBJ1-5,TGTGCCAGTTGTCAGGGCAATCAGCCCCAGCATTTT,CASCQGNQPQHF
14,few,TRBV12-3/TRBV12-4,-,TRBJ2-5,TGTGCCACCAAGGAGGGGGCGCGGCAAGAGACCCAGTACTTC,CATKEGARQETQYF
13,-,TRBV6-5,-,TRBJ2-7,TGTGCCAGCAGTCCACGGACGGCCTACGAGCAGTACTTC,CASSPRTAYEQYF
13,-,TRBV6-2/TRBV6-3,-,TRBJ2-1,TGTGCCAGCAGTCTTCGGGACCCCACACAGCGGTTCTTC,CASSLRDPTQRFF